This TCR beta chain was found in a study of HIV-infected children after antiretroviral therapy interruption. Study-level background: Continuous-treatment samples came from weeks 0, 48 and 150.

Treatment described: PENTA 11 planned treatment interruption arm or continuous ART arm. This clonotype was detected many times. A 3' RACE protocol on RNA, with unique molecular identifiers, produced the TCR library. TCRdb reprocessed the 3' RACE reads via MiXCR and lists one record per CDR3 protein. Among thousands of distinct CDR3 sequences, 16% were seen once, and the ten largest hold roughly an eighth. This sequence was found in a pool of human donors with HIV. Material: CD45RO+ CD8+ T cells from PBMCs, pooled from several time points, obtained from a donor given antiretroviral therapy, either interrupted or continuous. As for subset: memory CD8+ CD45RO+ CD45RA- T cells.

The CDR3 bases are TGTGCCAGCAGTTACGTGGCAGGGGGAAGCTACGAGCAGTACTTC. Translated, it gives CASSYVAGGSYEQYF. This sequence joins TRBV6-5 and TRBJ2-7, with TRBD1 identical over 7 bases. CDR1 is MNHEY, CDR2 SVGAGI, per germline. This CDR3 region has 15 residues. The V and J ends lost 2 bases and 3 bases, in that order; junction bases with no gene match: 7.